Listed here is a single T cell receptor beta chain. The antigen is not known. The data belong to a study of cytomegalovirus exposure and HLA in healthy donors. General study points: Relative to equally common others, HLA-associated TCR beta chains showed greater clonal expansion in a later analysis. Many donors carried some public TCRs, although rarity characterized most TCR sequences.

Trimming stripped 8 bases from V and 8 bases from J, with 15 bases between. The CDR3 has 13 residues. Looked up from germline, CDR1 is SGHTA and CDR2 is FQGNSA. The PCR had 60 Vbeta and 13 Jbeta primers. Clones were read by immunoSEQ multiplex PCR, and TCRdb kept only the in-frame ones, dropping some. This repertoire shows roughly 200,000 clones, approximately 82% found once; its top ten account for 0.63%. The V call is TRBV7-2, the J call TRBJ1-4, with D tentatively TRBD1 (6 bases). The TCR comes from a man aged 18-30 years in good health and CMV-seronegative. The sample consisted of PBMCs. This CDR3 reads CASRRTAGEKLFF. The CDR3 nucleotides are TGTGCCAGCCGGCGGACAGCTGGAGAAAAACTGTTTTTT.